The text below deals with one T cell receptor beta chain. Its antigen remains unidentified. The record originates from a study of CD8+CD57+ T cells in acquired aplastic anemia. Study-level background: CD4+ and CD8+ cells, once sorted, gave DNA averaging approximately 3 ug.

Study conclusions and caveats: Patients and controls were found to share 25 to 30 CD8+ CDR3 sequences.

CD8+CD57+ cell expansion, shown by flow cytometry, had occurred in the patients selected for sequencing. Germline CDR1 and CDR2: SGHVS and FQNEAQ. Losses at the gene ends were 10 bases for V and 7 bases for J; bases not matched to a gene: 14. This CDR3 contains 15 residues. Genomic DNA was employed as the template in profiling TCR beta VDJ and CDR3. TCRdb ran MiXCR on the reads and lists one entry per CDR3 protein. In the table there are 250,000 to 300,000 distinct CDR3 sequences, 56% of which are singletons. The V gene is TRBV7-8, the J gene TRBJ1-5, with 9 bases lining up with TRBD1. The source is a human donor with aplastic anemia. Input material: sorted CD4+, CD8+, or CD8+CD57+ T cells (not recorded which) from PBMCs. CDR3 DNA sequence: TGTGCCACCACCCGGGACAGGGTACCGGGGCAGCCCCAGCATTTT. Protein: CATTRDRVPGQPQHF.